The entry below gives a single T cell receptor beta chain sequence along with its context. Its antigen is unknown. Per-base quality was not reported, and no clone a single base away is much larger than it. This record comes from a study of OX40 agonist ivuxolimab in advanced cancers. For the study in its entirety: Ivuxolimab was an agonistic, fully human IgG2 monoclonal antibody directed against OX40 (CD134), a costimulatory receptor. The paper describes the monotherapy dose-escalation part (N ≈ 49 patients) of the phase I trial of ivuxolimab. Partial responses occurred in three dose-escalation patients, of whom one had hepatocellular carcinoma and two had cutaneous melanoma. Peripheral TCRbeta sequencing aimed to test whether ivuxolimab altered TCR sequence diversity and caused clonal T-cell expansion. Intravenous ivuxolimab was administered to patients every 2 weeks at six dose levels: 0.01, 0.1, 0.3, 1.5, 3 and 10 mg/kg. Among the roughly 50 dose-escalation patients, around 19 had hepatocellular carcinoma, roughly 15 melanoma, 9 renal cell carcinoma and 9 head and neck cancer. Patients were allowed to have had prior anti-PD-1, anti-PD-L1 or anti-CTLA-4 therapy, and less than 45% of the dose-escalation patients had previously received checkpoint inhibitors. In the dose-escalation cohort, around four fifths of patients were male, and the mean age was 60 years with a range of about 20 to 90.

Genomic DNA was isolated from the sorted cells so that the TCRbeta CDR3 region could be sequenced. The immunoSEQ Assay was used to sequence the TCRbeta CDR3 regions. TCRdb's version of the immuneACCESS table is confined to in-frame rearrangements and falls short of the full clone set. An unresolved V gene accounts for under half of the shortfall where checked; the remainder is of unknown origin. Within this sample are roughly 28,000 clones, with over 75% of them counted one time only. The top ten constitute 13% to 15% of the sample. The investigation overall reported the following: Clonal expansion of both CD4+ and CD8+ blood T cells was observed from baseline to week 6 at doses 0.1 to 3.0 mg/kg. Partial responders in the 0.1-3.0 mg/kg groups had among the lowest normalized peripheral clonal expansion, especially among CD8+ T cells. The antigen specificity of the clonally expanded peripheral T cells was not determined. After ivuxolimab, CD8+ T cells had more expanded clones than CD4+ T cells on average. Low levels of normalized T-cell clonal expansion were also seen in some nonresponding patients.

The CDR3, cysteine through phenylalanine, is 13 amino acids long. Only the CDR3 portion is preserved as DNA: 39 bases, with reading frame beginning at the first base. The germline V gene (reference sequence) provides CDR1 SEHNR and CDR2 FQNEAQ. The V end loses 5 bases and the J end loses 5 bases, and a stretch of 10 bases separates them. Patients with a history of autoimmune disease or receiving systemic immunosuppression were excluded from the trial. Peripheral blood for TCR sequencing was drawn from every dose cohort at baseline, at cycle 4 day 1 and at cycle 7 day 1. Samples were obtained from an open-label, multicenter, first-in-human phase I dose-escalation trial of ivuxolimab. The trial enrolled adults with locally advanced or metastatic head and neck squamous cell, hepatocellular, melanoma or renal cell carcinoma. Before TCR sequencing, CD4+ and CD8+ T cells were separately sorted from peripheral blood.

The chain joins TRBV7-9 to TRBJ2-1; the D gene is unclear. This TCR was recovered from an adult with an advanced solid tumor such as melanoma, head and neck, liver or kidney cancer. This sample comprised CD4+ or CD8+ T cells sorted from blood, obtained in a trial of the OX40 agonist ivuxolimab. The sequence in DNA is TGTGCCAGCAGCCCCCGCAGTGACAATGAGCAGTTCTTC. The translation is CASSPRSDNEQFF.